This T cell receptor (beta chain) was obtained from a study of cytomegalovirus exposure and HLA in healthy donors. Worth noting for this clone: Its antigen is not known.

Broader study findings: CMV serostatus stood as the only immune exposure information on hand. In most subjects, TCR beta sequences reportedly gave accurate predictions of HLA-A and HLA-B alleles.

All donors participated as healthy donors of bone marrow. The CDR3 contains 14 residues. The germline CDR1 and CDR2 sequences are SGHAT and FQNNGV. It was with 60 Vbeta and 13 Jbeta primers that the PCR ran. TCRdb's copy holds only in-frame clones and misses some; the assay was immunoSEQ multiplex PCR. Among roughly 150,000 clones listed, 73% were seen once. This chain connects TRBV11-2 to TRBJ2-5, with 9 bases aligning to TRBD1. The last part of the DNA fits TRBJ2-7 better; the J call may be wrong. This sequence was found in a woman under 30 in good health and CMV-seropositive. Input material: PBMCs. DNA of the CDR3: TGTGCCAGCAGCTTTGTGACAGGGGGCTACGAGCAGTACTTC. Translation: CASSFVTGGYEQYF.